These T cell receptor beta chains were read from a single sample in a study of blood T cell repertoires in COVID-19. Only in-frame clones appear in the TCRdb table, and some are missing; sequencing was by immunoSEQ multiplex PCR. The sample records approximately 260,000 clones, 80% to 90% being singletons. Sequencing used peripheral blood. All receptors come from a woman aged 70-85 years with acute or convalescent COVID-19. Each CDR3 is given with its conserved first and last residue. D genes are given only for firm matches. Size is omitted from some rows. Given values are once, few, many or a class for expanded clones.

>15|TRBV5-1|TRBJ1-4|NA|NA
CASSFQGPPNEKLFF
TGCGCCAGCAGCTTCCAGGGGCCGCCTAATGAAAAACTGTTTTTT
>17|TRBV2|TRBJ1-6|TRBD1|few
CASSGGARDRYNSPLHF
TGTGCCAGCAGTGGGGGCGCAAGGGACAGATATAATTCACCCCTCCACTTT
>16|TRBV7-3|TRBJ2-1|TRBD2|NA
CASSSSGGANINEQFF
TGTGCCAGCAGCTCCTCGGGGGGGGCAAATATCAATGAGCAGTTCTTC
>16|TRBV14|TRBJ2-7|NA|NA
CASSQETSHNPYEQYF
TGTGCCAGCAGCCAAGAAACTAGCCACAATCCCTACGAGCAGTACTTC
>13|TRBV3-1/TRBV3-2|TRBJ2-7|NA|NA
CASSLRVAYEQYF
TGTGCCAGCAGCCTCAGGGTTGCCTACGAGCAGTACTTC
>14|TRBV10-3|TRBJ1-1|NA|NA
CAISEYGANTEAFF
TGTGCCATCAGTGAGTACGGAGCGAACACTGAAGCTTTCTTT
>15|TRBV7-6|TRBJ1-6|TRBD1|NA
CASSPETGKNSPLHF
TGTGCCAGCAGCCCCGAGACAGGGAAGAATTCACCCCTCCACTTT
>15|TRBV5-1|TRBJ2-5|TRBD1|NA
CASSPRPTGMETQYF
TGCGCCAGCAGCCCGCGCCCGACAGGGATGGAGACCCAGTACTTC
>16|TRBV4-2|TRBJ2-3|NA|NA
CASSPPERPPTDTQYF
TGTGCCAGCAGCCCCCCGGAGAGACCCCCCACAGATACGCAGTATTTT
>14|TRBV6-5|TRBJ1-5|TRBD1|NA
CASREGQGSQPQHF
TGTGCCAGCAGAGAGGGACAGGGGAGTCAGCCCCAGCATTTT
>16|TRBV5-1|TRBJ2-2|TRBD1|NA
CASSLSQGARPGELFF
TGCGCCAGCAGCTTATCCCAGGGGGCGCGTCCCGGGGAGCTGTTTTTT
>15|TRBV18|TRBJ2-7|NA|NA
CASSPGEGERWEQYF
TGTGCCAGCTCACCAGGGGAGGGGGAGCGATGGGAGCAGTACTTC
>14|TRBV4-1|TRBJ2-7|NA|few
CASSQERSSYEQYF
TGCGCCAGCAGCCAAGAAAGGAGCTCCTACGAGCAGTACTTC
>16|TRBV3-1/TRBV3-2|TRBJ2-5|TRBD2|NA
CASSQEGLADQETQYF
TGTGCCAGCAGCCAAGAGGGACTAGCGGACCAAGAGACCCAGTACTTC
>15|TRBV6-5|TRBJ2-2|NA|few
CASSPPGALTGELFF
TGTGCCAGCAGTCCCCCAGGGGCCCTCACCGGGGAGCTGTTTTTT
>14|TRBV18|TRBJ2-3|NA|NA
CASSPSRGSDTQYF
TGTGCCAGCTCACCATCTAGAGGGTCCGATACGCAGTATTTT
>13|TRBV5-4|TRBJ2-1|NA|once
CASSPSGDNEQFF
TGTGCCAGCAGCCCCTCCGGAGACAATGAGCAGTTCTTC